This is a list of T cell receptor beta chains from one sample in a study of blood T cell repertoires in COVID-19. The assay was immunoSEQ multiplex PCR, and TCRdb's table has in-frame clones only and misses some. The repertoire holds 9,000 to 10,000 clones, roughly four fifths seen once, with around 37% in the top ten. The sequencing input was peripheral blood. The source is a human donor in a cohort sampled during active COVID-19. The CDR3 runs from the conserved cysteine through the conserved F or W. D genes are given only for firm matches. Size is omitted from some rows. Given values are once, few, many or a class for expanded clones.

d_gene,v_gene,j_gene,abundance,CDR3nt,CDR3aa
.,TRBV10-3,TRBJ2-7,.,TGTGCCATCAGTGAAAGGGACTCATCCTACGAGCAGTACTTC,CAISERDSSYEQYF
.,TRBV3-1/TRBV3-2,TRBJ1-2,.,TGTGCCAGCAGCCAAGGGACAGCAAACTATGGCTACACCTTC,CASSQGTANYGYTF
TRBD1,TRBV20-1,TRBJ1-4,.,TGCAGTGCTAGTCAGGGGGCCGGGGGTGAAAAACTGTTTTTT,CSASQGAGGEKLFF
.,TRBV18,TRBJ1-2,.,TGTGCCAGCTCAACTCAACGGGGTGGTGGCAATGGCTACACCTTC,CASSTQRGGGNGYTF
.,TRBV5-5,TRBJ1-1,.,TGTGCCAGCAGCACTATTCCAGGGGTCCTGAACACTGAAGCTTTCTTT,CASSTIPGVLNTEAFF
.,TRBV18,TRBJ2-7,.,TGTGCCAGCTCGGCTGACAGGTCCTACGAGCAGTACTTC,CASSADRSYEQYF
TRBD1,TRBV25-1,TRBJ1-1,.,TGTGCCAGCAGTCAACAAGCCGGGACAGGGTTTATGAACACTGAAGCTTTCTTT,CASSQQAGTGFMNTEAFF
.,TRBV2,TRBJ1-1,.,TGTGCCAGCAGACGAGCCCCGGACACGGGAGTTGAGGTCGCTTTCTTT,CASRRAPDTGVEVAFF
.,TRBV7-2,TRBJ2-7,.,TGTGCCAGCAGCTTAGTTGCGGGGAGTAAATCCTACGAGCAGTACTTC,CASSLVAGSKSYEQYF
TRBD1,TRBV30,TRBJ1-1,once,TGTGCCTGGGGACAGGGGTTATTTGGCATGAACACTGAAGCTTTCTTT,CAWGQGLFGMNTEAFF
.,TRBV14,TRBJ2-7,.,TGTGCCAGCAGCCAAGACACGATCGGACTGGAGCAGTACTTC,CASSQDTIGLEQYF
TRBD2,TRBV29-1,TRBJ2-7,few,TGCAGCGGGACTAGCGGGGGGTACGAGCAGTACTTC,CSGTSGGYEQYF
TRBD1,TRBV6-5,TRBJ1-2,.,TGTGCCAGCAGCCTGACAGGGGGCGCGGAAGGCTACACCTTC,CASSLTGGAEGYTF
.,TRBV9,TRBJ1-6,.,TGTGCCAGCAGCGTCGGACAGAGCTCCTATAATTCACCCCTCCACTTT,CASSVGQSSYNSPLHF
.,TRBV12-3/TRBV12-4,TRBJ1-5,once,TGTGCCAGCAGTTTCCGGGGGTCTCAGCCCCAGCATTTT,CASSFRGSQPQHF